This T cell receptor (beta chain) emerged from a study of blood T cell repertoires in COVID-19. The wider study: The United States, Italy and Spain supplied acute and convalescent COVID-19 samples. T cells, B-cell-depleted T cells, or PBMCs provided the cDNA or gDNA that served as material.

The germline gives CDR1 LGHNA, CDR2 YSLEER. V shed 1 base and J 1 base; nucleotides not matched to a gene: 1. CDR3 length: 16 amino acids. The sample holds one count of this clone. Study processing details: Estimated nucleated cell counts came from reference gene primer amplification. Sequencing was performed with immunoSEQ multiplex PCR; in TCRdb, only in-frame clones are kept and a portion is missing. The DNA gave D and trimming, while V, J and clone size come from that table. The table lists 110,000 or so clones, under 90% of them singletons, with under 40% in the top ten. The genes are TRBV4-3 and TRBJ2-2; 9 bases are shared with TRBD2. Sequencing was done on a sample of peripheral blood. The receptor comes from a man older than 75 with acute or convalescent COVID-19. The CDR3 loop is CASSQGLAENTGELFF. The CDR3 nucleotides read TGCGCCAGCAGCCAAGGACTAGCGGAGAACACCGGGGAGCTGTTTTTT.